Listed below are T cell receptor beta chains from one sample, sequenced in a study of T cell changes during pregnancy in multiple sclerosis. Some clones are missing from TCRdb's copy, which holds only in-frame ones; the method was immunoSEQ multiplex PCR. The sample holds 100,000 or so clones, about 90% seen once. The sequenced sample was peripheral blood, obtained in the second trimester of pregnancy. Receptors originate from a female donor with multiple sclerosis, enrolled in a pregnancy study. CDR3s include the opening cysteine and the closing phenylalanine or tryptophan. The order of the fields is D gene, J gene, clone size, V gene, CDR3 DNA, CDR3 protein. A D gene is named only where the DNA matches it firmly. Some rows mark clone size as missing; the rest say once, few, many or name a class of expanded clone.

D gene: TRBD2
J gene: TRBJ2-3
clone size: .
V gene: TRBV6-5
CDR3 DNA: TGTGCCAGCAGTTCCCTAGCGGGAGTGTTTACGGATACGCAGTATTTT
CDR3 protein: CASSSLAGVFTDTQYF

D gene: TRBD2
J gene: TRBJ2-1
clone size: .
V gene: TRBV7-2
CDR3 DNA: TGTGCCAGCAGCTTACATCGCGGGAGGGTTTACAATGAGCAGTTCTTC
CDR3 protein: CASSLHRGRVYNEQFF

D gene: TRBD2
J gene: TRBJ2-1
clone size: few
V gene: TRBV5-1
CDR3 DNA: TGCGCCAGCAGGGGGACTAGCGGGAGGGCCAGGCCTTACAATGAGCAGTTCTTC
CDR3 protein: CASRGTSGRARPYNEQFF

D gene: .
J gene: TRBJ1-2
clone size: .
V gene: TRBV7-2
CDR3 DNA: TGTGCCAGCAGCTTAAAATTGGACAGTAACTTTTATGGCTACACCTTC
CDR3 protein: CASSLKLDSNFYGYTF

D gene: .
J gene: TRBJ2-5
clone size: .
V gene: TRBV6-5
CDR3 DNA: TGTGCCAGCAGCCCCGAGAGCGAGACCCAGTACTTC
CDR3 protein: CASSPESETQYF

D gene: .
J gene: TRBJ2-5
clone size: .
V gene: TRBV4-3
CDR3 DNA: TGCGCCAGCAGCCCTCAGGGGGGTAGGATTGTCGAGACCCAGTACTTC
CDR3 protein: CASSPQGGRIVETQYF

D gene: .
J gene: TRBJ1-5
clone size: .
V gene: TRBV19
CDR3 DNA: TGTGCCAGTAGCCCCTTCCAGCAGGGCAATCAGCCCCAGCATTTT
CDR3 protein: CASSPFQQGNQPQHF

D gene: TRBD1
J gene: TRBJ1-2
clone size: .
V gene: TRBV28
CDR3 DNA: TGTGCCAGCAGGGAGGGGACAGCTAACTATGGCTACACCTTC
CDR3 protein: CASREGTANYGYTF

D gene: TRBD1
J gene: TRBJ2-1
clone size: .
V gene: TRBV7-3
CDR3 DNA: TGTGCCAGCAGCTTAACGGGACAGGGAGGAGGTGAGCAGTTCTTC
CDR3 protein: CASSLTGQGGGEQFF

D gene: .
J gene: TRBJ1-1
clone size: .
V gene: TRBV7-9
CDR3 DNA: TGTGCCAGCAGCCCCTTCCGAGCGAGGGAACCGGCCGAAGCTTTCTTT
CDR3 protein: CASSPFRAREPAEAFF

D gene: TRBD2
J gene: TRBJ2-1
clone size: .
V gene: TRBV28
CDR3 DNA: TGTGCCAGCAGGTCAGCGGGATGGGCCTACAATGAGCAGTTCTTC
CDR3 protein: CASRSAGWAYNEQFF

D gene: .
J gene: TRBJ2-1
clone size: .
V gene: TRBV11-3
CDR3 DNA: TGTGCCAGCAGCTTAGCTAGTACACTAGGATACAATGAGCAGTTCTTC
CDR3 protein: CASSLASTLGYNEQFF

D gene: TRBD1
J gene: TRBJ2-7
clone size: .
V gene: TRBV27
CDR3 DNA: TGTGCCAGCAGATTCACTCCGGGACAGGGTCCCTACGAGCAGTACTTC
CDR3 protein: CASRFTPGQGPYEQYF

D gene: .
J gene: TRBJ1-1
clone size: .
V gene: TRBV4-3
CDR3 DNA: TGCGCCAGCAGCCAAGGGTTTCGGGGGACTGAAGCTTTCTTT
CDR3 protein: CASSQGFRGTEAFF

D gene: TRBD2
J gene: TRBJ2-3
clone size: .
V gene: TRBV13
CDR3 DNA: TGTGCCAGCAGCCGATTGACACGGACTAGCGGGAGGAGGAGCACAGATACGCAGTATTTT
CDR3 protein: CASSRLTRTSGRRSTDTQYF

D gene: TRBD2
J gene: TRBJ2-1
clone size: .
V gene: TRBV7-2
CDR3 DNA: TGTGCCAGCAGCTTCCTCCCCGGGACTAGGGTGAATGAGCAGTTCTTC
CDR3 protein: CASSFLPGTRVNEQFF

D gene: .
J gene: TRBJ1-4
clone size: .
V gene: TRBV19
CDR3 DNA: TGTGCCAGTAGTCAACGGACAGTGAATGAAAAACTGTTTTTT
CDR3 protein: CASSQRTVNEKLFF

D gene: .
J gene: TRBJ2-1
clone size: .
V gene: TRBV19
CDR3 DNA: TGTGCCAGTAGTATTAGGCTAGGTTACTTAAATGAGCAGTTCTTC
CDR3 protein: CASSIRLGYLNEQFF

D gene: TRBD2
J gene: TRBJ2-1
clone size: .
V gene: TRBV6-1
CDR3 DNA: TGTGCCAGCAGCGTAGTAGCGGGAGCGTTCAATGAGCAGTTCTTC
CDR3 protein: CASSVVAGAFNEQFF

D gene: .
J gene: TRBJ1-2
clone size: .
V gene: TRBV10-3
CDR3 DNA: TGTGCCATCAGTGAAGGTCACAGGGTCGGTGGCTACACCTTC
CDR3 protein: CAISEGHRVGGYTF

D gene: TRBD2
J gene: TRBJ2-7
clone size: .
V gene: TRBV5-6
CDR3 DNA: TGTGCCAGCAGCCCTGGGACTAGCGGTATCTCCTACGAGCAGTACTTC
CDR3 protein: CASSPGTSGISYEQYF

D gene: .
J gene: TRBJ1-2
clone size: .
V gene: TRBV9
CDR3 DNA: TGTGCCAGCAGCGTAGAGGGAGGTGGCTACACCTTC
CDR3 protein: CASSVEGGGYTF

D gene: .
J gene: TRBJ1-1
clone size: .
V gene: TRBV15
CDR3 DNA: TGTGCCACCAGCAGAGAATGGGGGGTGAACACTGAAGCTTTCTTT
CDR3 protein: CATSREWGVNTEAFF

D gene: .
J gene: TRBJ1-6
clone size: .
V gene: TRBV25-1
CDR3 DNA: TGTGCCAGCAGTGTCGGGATGTTACCCCTCCACTTT
CDR3 protein: CASSVGMLPLHF

D gene: TRBD2
J gene: TRBJ2-7
clone size: few
V gene: TRBV9
CDR3 DNA: TGTGCCAGCAGCGTCGGGCTAGCGGGAGGTAGCGAGCAGTACTTC
CDR3 protein: CASSVGLAGGSEQYF

D gene: .
J gene: TRBJ1-5
clone size: .
V gene: TRBV28
CDR3 DNA: TGTGCCAGCAGTTTTGGGGGGTCTTACAATCAGCCCCAGCATTTT
CDR3 protein: CASSFGGSYNQPQHF

D gene: .
J gene: TRBJ2-1
clone size: .
V gene: TRBV27
CDR3 DNA: TGTGCCAGCAGTTTGGGGGGGCTCCCCCAATTTGGCAATGAGCAGTTCTTC
CDR3 protein: CASSLGGLPQFGNEQFF

D gene: TRBD1
J gene: TRBJ1-4
clone size: .
V gene: TRBV4-3
CDR3 DNA: TGCGCCAGCAGCCAATCGGGACAGGGGGGTGAAAAACTGTTTTTT
CDR3 protein: CASSQSGQGGEKLFF

D gene: TRBD2
J gene: TRBJ2-1
clone size: .
V gene: TRBV9
CDR3 DNA: TGTGCCAGCAGCGTAGCTACTCCTTGGCTAGCGGGAGACAGTGAGCAGTTCTTC
CDR3 protein: CASSVATPWLAGDSEQFF

D gene: .
J gene: TRBJ2-7
clone size: .
V gene: TRBV19
CDR3 DNA: TGTGCCAGTAGTCCTTCAGGGCTCGCCCCCTACGAGCAGTACTTC
CDR3 protein: CASSPSGLAPYEQYF

D gene: .
J gene: TRBJ2-7
clone size: .
V gene: TRBV6-1
CDR3 DNA: TGTGCCAGCAGTCCCCGGACTATTTATTCCTACGAGCAGTACTTC
CDR3 protein: CASSPRTIYSYEQYF

D gene: .
J gene: TRBJ1-5
clone size: .
V gene: TRBV19
CDR3 DNA: TGTGCCAGTAGTATACCCAGGGCGAGTAGTCAGCCCCAGCATTTT
CDR3 protein: CASSIPRASSQPQHF

D gene: TRBD1
J gene: TRBJ1-4
clone size: .
V gene: TRBV25-1
CDR3 DNA: TGTGCCAGCAGCGAGACAGGGGGTAGAGATGAAAAACTGTTTTTT
CDR3 protein: CASSETGGRDEKLFF

D gene: .
J gene: TRBJ2-5
clone size: .
V gene: TRBV2
CDR3 DNA: TGTGCCAGCAGTGATTCCGAGTTAGAGACCCAGTACTTC
CDR3 protein: CASSDSELETQYF

D gene: TRBD1
J gene: TRBJ2-3
clone size: .
V gene: TRBV7-2
CDR3 DNA: TGTGCCAGCAGCGTGACAGGGTTCGCAGATACGCAGTATTTT
CDR3 protein: CASSVTGFADTQYF

D gene: TRBD1
J gene: TRBJ1-2
clone size: .
V gene: TRBV27
CDR3 DNA: TGTGCCAGCCGATCAGGGGGCGTCGGCTACACCTTC
CDR3 protein: CASRSGGVGYTF

D gene: TRBD2
J gene: TRBJ2-2
clone size: .
V gene: TRBV6-7
CDR3 DNA: TGTGCCAGCAGTTACTCCCAGCGGGGCAAGCCCTCGAACACCGGGGAGCTGTTTTTT
CDR3 protein: CASSYSQRGKPSNTGELFF

D gene: .
J gene: TRBJ1-1
clone size: .
V gene: TRBV11-3
CDR3 DNA: TGTGCCAGCAGCTTAGAAGGGGGTGACACTGAAGCTTTCTTT
CDR3 protein: CASSLEGGDTEAFF

D gene: .
J gene: TRBJ2-4
clone size: .
V gene: TRBV7-9
CDR3 DNA: TGTGCCAGCAGCTCTGGAGGGGTGGGAAACATTCAGTACTTC
CDR3 protein: CASSSGGVGNIQYF

D gene: .
J gene: TRBJ1-5
clone size: few
V gene: TRBV7-9
CDR3 DNA: TGTGCCAGCAGCCACTCAGGGGATCAGCCCCAGCATTTT
CDR3 protein: CASSHSGDQPQHF

D gene: .
J gene: TRBJ2-7
clone size: .
V gene: TRBV5-1
CDR3 DNA: TGCGCCAGCAGGCCCGGGACACAGGATTACTACGAGCAGTACTTC
CDR3 protein: CASRPGTQDYYEQYF

D gene: TRBD2
J gene: TRBJ2-7
clone size: .
V gene: TRBV9
CDR3 DNA: TGTGCCAGCAGCGTAGCGAGCGGGAGTTACGAGCAGTACTTC
CDR3 protein: CASSVASGSYEQYF

D gene: TRBD1
J gene: TRBJ1-1
clone size: .
V gene: TRBV18
CDR3 DNA: TGTGCCACCTTGGGACAGATGAACACTGAAGCTTTCTTT
CDR3 protein: CATLGQMNTEAFF

D gene: .
J gene: TRBJ2-1
clone size: .
V gene: TRBV27
CDR3 DNA: TGTGCCAGCAGTTTATCTAGCGGTGCTACCTACAATGAGCAGTTCTTC
CDR3 protein: CASSLSSGATYNEQFF

D gene: .
J gene: TRBJ1-4
clone size: once
V gene: TRBV6-4
CDR3 DNA: TGTGCCAGCTCCGGGACACCTCCAACTAATGAAAAACTGTTTTTT
CDR3 protein: CASSGTPPTNEKLFF